Listed here is a single T cell receptor (beta chain). Antigen unknown. The data belong to a study of T cell clones after liver transplantation. Study-level information: Third-party-reactive TCRbeta sequences from pre-transplant mixed lymphocyte reactions served as antigen-independent comparators. Standard immunosuppression, with no induction, continued until 12-24 months after transplant. Patients counted as tolerant after at least one year off all immunosuppression, enzymes not exceeding twice normal. General study results and limits: The donor-reactive repertoire was only partly measurable in a couple of subjects, lacking donor cells.

Profiled with immunoSEQ multiplex PCR; TCRdb holds only in-frame clones, not every one. The sample has roughly 80,000 clones; over 80% are singletons. Trimming pared 6 bases from V and 2 bases from J, leaving 13 bases between. CDR1 MDHEN and CDR2 SYDVKM come from the germline V gene. The CDR3 extends over 15 amino acids. The rearrangement joins TRBV28 to TRBJ2-2, with D perhaps matching TRBD1 or TRBD2 (5 bases each). Sequenced here: CD4+ T cells from blood, sampled 45 to 46 months after liver transplant. The origin of this receptor is a human patient who received a liver transplant. Some T cells may be the graft donor's. CDR3 in DNA: TGTGCCAGCAGGACCCTCGGGACCAACACCGGGGAGCTGTTTTTT. This codes for CASRTLGTNTGELFF.